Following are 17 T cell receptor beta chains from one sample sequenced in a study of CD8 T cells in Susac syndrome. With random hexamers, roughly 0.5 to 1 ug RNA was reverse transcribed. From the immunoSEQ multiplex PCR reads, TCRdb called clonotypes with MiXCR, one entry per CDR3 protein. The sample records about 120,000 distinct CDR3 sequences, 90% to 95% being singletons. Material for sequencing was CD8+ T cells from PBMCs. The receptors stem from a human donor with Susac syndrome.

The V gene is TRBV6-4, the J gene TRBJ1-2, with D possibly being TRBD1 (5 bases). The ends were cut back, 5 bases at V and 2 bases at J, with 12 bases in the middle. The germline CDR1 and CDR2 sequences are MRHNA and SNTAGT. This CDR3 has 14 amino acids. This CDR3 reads CASSIRGLNYGYTF. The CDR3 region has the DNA TGTGCCAGCAGTATACGGGGCCTCAACTATGGCTACACCTTC.

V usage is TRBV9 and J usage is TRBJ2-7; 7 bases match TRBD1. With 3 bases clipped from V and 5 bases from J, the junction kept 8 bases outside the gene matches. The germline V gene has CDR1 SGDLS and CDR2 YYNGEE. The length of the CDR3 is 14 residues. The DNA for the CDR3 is TGTGCCAGCAGCGAGGGGGCAGGGTTGGACGAGCAGTACTTC. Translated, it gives CASSEGAGLDEQYF. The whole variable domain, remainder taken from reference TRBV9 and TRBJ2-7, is DSGVTQTPKHLITATGQRVTLRCSPRSGDLSVYWYQQSLDQGLQFLIQYYNGEERAKGNILERFSAQQFPDLHSELNLSSLELGDSALYFCASSEGAGLDEQYFGPGTRLTVT.

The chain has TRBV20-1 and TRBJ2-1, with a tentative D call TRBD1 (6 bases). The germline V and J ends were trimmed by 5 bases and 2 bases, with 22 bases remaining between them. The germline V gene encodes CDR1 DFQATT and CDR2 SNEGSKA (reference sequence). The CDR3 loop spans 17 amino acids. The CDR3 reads CSAQHPGWDTTYNEQFF. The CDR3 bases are TGCAGTGCTCAACACCCAGGATGGGACACTACCTACAATGAGCAGTTCTTC.

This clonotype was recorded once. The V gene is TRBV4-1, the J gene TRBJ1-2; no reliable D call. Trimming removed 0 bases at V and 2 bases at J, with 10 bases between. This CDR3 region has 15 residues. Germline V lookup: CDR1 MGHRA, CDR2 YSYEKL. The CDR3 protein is CASSQDGTENYGYTF. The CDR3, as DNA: TGCGCCAGCAGCCAAGATGGAACAGAAAACTATGGCTACACCTTC.

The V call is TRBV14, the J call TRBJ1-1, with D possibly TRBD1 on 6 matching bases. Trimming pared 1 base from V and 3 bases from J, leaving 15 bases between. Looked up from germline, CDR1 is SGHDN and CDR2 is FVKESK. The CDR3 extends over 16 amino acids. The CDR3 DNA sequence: TGTGCCAGCAGCCAAGGGGCCTCGAAGGGGGACACTGAAGCTTTCTTT. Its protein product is CASSQGASKGDTEAFF.

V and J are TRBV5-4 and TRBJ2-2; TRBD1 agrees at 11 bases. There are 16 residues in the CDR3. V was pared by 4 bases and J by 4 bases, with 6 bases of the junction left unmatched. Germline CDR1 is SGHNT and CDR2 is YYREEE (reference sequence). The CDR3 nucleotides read TGTGCCAGCAGCGTAGGACAGGGGGCACTCACCGGGGAGCTGTTTTTT. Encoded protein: CASSVGQGALTGELFF.

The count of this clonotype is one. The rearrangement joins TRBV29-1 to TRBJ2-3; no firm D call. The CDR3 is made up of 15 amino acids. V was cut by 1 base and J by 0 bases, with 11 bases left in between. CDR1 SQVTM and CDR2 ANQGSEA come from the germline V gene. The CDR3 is CSVEGADSSTDTQYF. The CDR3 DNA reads TGCAGCGTTGAAGGCGCAGATTCTAGCACAGATACGCAGTATTTT.

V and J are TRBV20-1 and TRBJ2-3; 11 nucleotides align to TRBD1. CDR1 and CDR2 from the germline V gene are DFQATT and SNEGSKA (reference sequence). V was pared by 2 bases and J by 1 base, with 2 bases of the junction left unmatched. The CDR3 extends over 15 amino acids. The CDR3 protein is CSARPDRGRTDTQYF. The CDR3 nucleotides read TGCAGTGCTAGACCGGACAGGGGGCGCACAGATACGCAGTATTTT.

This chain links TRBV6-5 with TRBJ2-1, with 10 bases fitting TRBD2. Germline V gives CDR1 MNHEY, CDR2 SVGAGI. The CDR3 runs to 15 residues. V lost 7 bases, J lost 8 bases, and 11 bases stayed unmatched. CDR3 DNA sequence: TGTGCCAGCACCCATAGCGGGGGGTATATGGATGAGCAGTTCTTC. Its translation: CASTHSGGYMDEQFF.

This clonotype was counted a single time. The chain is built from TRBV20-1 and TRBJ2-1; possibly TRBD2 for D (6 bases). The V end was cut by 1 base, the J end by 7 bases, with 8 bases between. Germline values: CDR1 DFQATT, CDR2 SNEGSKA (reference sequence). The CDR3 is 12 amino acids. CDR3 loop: CSARVRGNEQFF. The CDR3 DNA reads TGCAGTGCTAGAGTCCGGGGGAATGAGCAGTTCTTC.

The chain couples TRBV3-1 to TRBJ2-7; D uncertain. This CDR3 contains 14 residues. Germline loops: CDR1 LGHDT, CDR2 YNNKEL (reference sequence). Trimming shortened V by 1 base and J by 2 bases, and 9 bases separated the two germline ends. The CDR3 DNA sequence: TGTGCCAGCAGCCAAGGGAACGGTGCCTACGAGCAGTACTTC. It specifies CASSQGNGAYEQYF.

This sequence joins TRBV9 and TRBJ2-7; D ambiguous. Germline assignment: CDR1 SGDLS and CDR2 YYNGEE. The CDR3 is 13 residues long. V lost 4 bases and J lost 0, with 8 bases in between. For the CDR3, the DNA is TGTGCCAGCAGCCCCCCGCACTCCTACGAGCAGTACTTC. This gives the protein CASSPPHSYEQYF.

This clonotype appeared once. The CDR3: CASSRTGGASDEQYF. The CDR3 nucleotides are TGTGCCAGCAGCCGGACAGGGGGCGCATCAGACGAGCAGTACTTC. The rearrangement uses TRBV12-3 or TRBV12-4 and TRBJ2-7, with 11 bases identical to TRBD1. The CDR3 is 15 residues long. V dropped 6 bases and J dropped 5; count of bases not matched to a gene: 9.

The CDR3 sequence is CSVEDRVALVGGYTF. The CDR3 nucleotides read TGCAGCGTTGAAGATCGGGTGGCTCTGGTGGGTGGCTACACCTTC. The V and J genes are TRBV29-1 and TRBJ1-2; D uncertain. Per the germline V gene, CDR1 is SQVTM and CDR2 is ANQGSEA. Trimming cost V 0 bases and J 7 bases, with 18 bases left between them. The CDR3 length is 15 residues. Drawing the rest from reference TRBV29-1 and TRBJ1-2, the complete variable domain is SAVISQKPSRDICQRGTSLTIQCQVDSQVTMMFWYRQQPGQSLTLIATANQGSEATYESGFVIDKFPISRPNLTFSTLTVSNMSPEDSSIYLCSVEDRVALVGGYTFGSGTRLTVV.

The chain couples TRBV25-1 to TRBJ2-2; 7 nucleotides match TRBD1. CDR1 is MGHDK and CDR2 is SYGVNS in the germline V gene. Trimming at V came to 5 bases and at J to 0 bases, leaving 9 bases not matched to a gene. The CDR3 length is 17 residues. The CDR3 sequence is CASSKPTGPANTGELFF. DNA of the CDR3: TGTGCCAGCAGTAAACCGACAGGGCCGGCGAACACCGGGGAGCTGTTTTTT.

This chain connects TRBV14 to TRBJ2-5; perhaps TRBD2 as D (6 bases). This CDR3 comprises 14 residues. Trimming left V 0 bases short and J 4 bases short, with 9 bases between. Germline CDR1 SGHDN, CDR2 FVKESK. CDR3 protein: CASSQEWTTETQYF. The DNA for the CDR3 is TGTGCCAGCAGCCAAGAATGGACTACAGAGACCCAGTACTTC.

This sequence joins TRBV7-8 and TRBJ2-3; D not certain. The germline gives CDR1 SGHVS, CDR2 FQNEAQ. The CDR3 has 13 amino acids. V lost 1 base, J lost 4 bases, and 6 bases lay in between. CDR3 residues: CASSLVIADTQYF. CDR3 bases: TGTGCCAGCAGCTTAGTTATAGCAGATACGCAGTATTTT.